These T cell receptor beta chains were read from a single sample in a study of blood T cell repertoires in COVID-19. Libraries were prepared by immunoSEQ multiplex PCR; TCRdb keeps only in-frame clonotypes and omits some of them. The sample holds tens of thousands of clones, less than 90% seen once. Sequencing input: peripheral blood. The source is a man in his sixties with active or convalescent COVID-19. CDR3s leave out the opening cysteine and the closing phenylalanine or tryptophan.

TRBV12-3/TRBV12-4 ASSLLQYGYT
TRBV19 ATRGEGAYGYT
TRBV2 ASSEATSADTQY
TRBV6-4 ASSSSVGEQF
TRBV6-5 ATSDRAYSPLH
TRBV2 ASTGGGSDTTQY
TRBV6-2/TRBV6-3 ASIPRGVLDYEQY
TRBV3-1/TRBV3-2 ASSQGLAGGQETQY
TRBV5-4 ASSFQGGSYEQY
TRBV3-1/TRBV3-2 ASSLKIGGSNEKLF
TRBV2 ASKSWQGGNTIY
TRBV7-3 ASSLSGTAQETQY
TRBV6-1 ASSEAGTGVLDTQY
TRBV5-1 ASSSTDRYYGYT
TRBV6-2/TRBV6-3 ASSYPDRENLEQY
TRBV5-6 ASSYWTDRTYGYT